These 18 T cell receptor beta chains share one sample of origin, sequenced in a study of naive and memory T cell subsets. Study conclusions and caveats: Possibly reflecting memory cells re-expressing CD45RA, a few larger clonotypes occurred in naive repertoires, especially CD8.

Two oligonucleotides, mixed equimolar, formed the beta constant-region primer covering TRBC1 and TRBC2. The ligated cDNA underwent four PCR rounds using SP2 and nested alpha and beta constant-region primers. MiXCR was run by TCRdb on the UMI-ligation and nested PCR reads, yielding one entry per CDR3 protein. The sample lists roughly 140,000 distinct CDR3 sequences, around 21% occurring once. No cognate antigen is known for these TCRs. Sample: naive CD8+ T cells from blood. These receptor sequences come from a human donor in good health.

This clonotype came up a few times. V gene TRBV29-1 combines with J gene TRBJ1-1, with a weak D call TRBD1 (5 bases). Trimming cost V 4 bases and J 0 bases, with 9 bases left between them. The CDR3 has 13 amino acids. The germline V gene encodes CDR1 SQVTM and CDR2 ANQGSEA. CDR3 coding DNA: TGCAGCGTTGTGGGGGAGGTGAACACTGAAGCTTTCTTT. Amino acid sequence: CSVVGEVNTEAFF.

The V and J genes are TRBV3-1 and TRBJ1-1; D is undetermined. There are 17 residues in the CDR3. The germline V gene encodes CDR1 LGHDT and CDR2 YNNKEL (reference sequence). Trimming removed 2 bases from V and 4 bases from J, with 20 bases in between. The CDR3 loop is CASSQTPPPATITEAFF. In DNA, the CDR3 is TGTGCCAGCAGCCAAACCCCGCCTCCCGCTACAATCACTGAAGCTTTCTTT.

The chain employs TRBV28 and TRBJ2-3; D is unclear. Trimming took 5 bases from V and 5 from J, leaving 14 bases between them. CDR1 and CDR2 from the germline V gene are MDHEN and SYDVKM. The CDR3 is 14 residues long. The CDR3 reads CASSPSEAVDTQYF. In DNA form, the CDR3 reads TGTGCCAGCAGTCCATCTGAGGCAGTAGATACGCAGTATTTT.

This clonotype appeared a few times. The V gene is TRBV6-2 or TRBV6-3, the J gene TRBJ2-2; a weak D match, TRBD2 (6 bases). This CDR3 has 14 residues. CDR1 and CDR2 from the germline V gene are MNHEY and SVGEGT. V was trimmed by 6 bases and J by 6 bases, leaving 14 bases between them. In nucleotides, the CDR3 is TGTGCCAGCAGCTCTTGGGAGGCGGCCGGGGAGCTGTTTTTT. Residues: CASSSWEAAGELFF.

J is TRBJ2-1 and V is TRBV7-9; D might be TRBD1 or TRBD2, each matching 5 bases. The CDR3 consists of 14 residues. In germline, CDR1 is SEHNR, CDR2 FQNEAQ (reference sequence). The V end was cut by 8 bases, the J end by 5 bases, with 16 bases between. The CDR3 sequence: CASREGFSDNEQFF. CDR3 DNA: TGTGCCAGCCGAGAGGGGTTTTCGGACAATGAGCAGTTCTTC.

The sample holds a few counts of this clonotype. CDR3 sequence reads: CASKGGRAGNEQFF. For the CDR3, the DNA is TGTGCCAGCAAGGGTGGGAGGGCCGGTAATGAGCAGTTCTTC. The rearrangement joins TRBV12-3 or TRBV12-4 to TRBJ2-1, with TRBD2 identical over 7 bases. This CDR3 is built from 14 residues. Trimming removed 7 bases from V and 7 bases from J; junction bases left unmatched: 10.

This chain connects TRBV28 to TRBJ1-5, with 8 bases that match TRBD1. This CDR3 comprises 20 residues. V shed 5 bases, J shed 1 base, and the junction held 19 bases outside the gene matches. Germline CDR1 and CDR2: MDHEN and SYDVKM. The DNA of the CDR3 is TGTGCCAGCAGTCCTGTAGACCCGGGACAGGTTTCCAGAAGCAATCAGCCCCAGCATTTT. It translates to CASSPVDPGQVSRSNQPQHF.

The J gene is TRBJ1-5, the V gene TRBV15; D is uncertain. This CDR3 contains 17 residues. V lost 0 bases and J 3 bases, leaving 15 bases between the germline ends. CDR1 and CDR2 (germline): LNHNV, YYDKDF (reference sequence). The chain's CDR3 is CATSRDSSGSYNQPQHF. As DNA, the CDR3 is TGTGCCACCAGCAGAGATAGCAGTGGGTCGTACAATCAGCCCCAGCATTTT.

This clonotype was seen only a few times. The rearrangement joins TRBV4-1 to TRBJ1-1; 7 bases match TRBD1. Germline V gene lookup returns CDR1 MGHRA and CDR2 YSYEKL. CDR3 length: 13 residues. V lost 3 bases and J lost 4; bases outside the gene matches: 2. The CDR3 nucleotides are TGCGCCAGCAGCCACCCAGGGGGCACTGAAGCTTTCTTT. Translation: CASSHPGGTEAFF.

This clonotype was detected a few times. The chain joins TRBV29-1 to TRBJ2-7; no definite D call. V was clipped by 4 bases and J by 0 bases, with 10 bases between them. This CDR3 region has 13 residues. Per the germline V gene, CDR1 is SQVTM and CDR2 is ANQGSEA. The CDR3 DNA sequence: TGCAGCGTTGGGGCAGGAAACTCCTACGAGCAGTACTTC. This sequence encodes CSVGAGNSYEQYF.

V usage is TRBV6-2 or TRBV6-3 and J usage is TRBJ1-2; D unresolved. The CDR3 covers 17 residues. Trimming took 2 bases from V and 6 from J, leaving 22 bases between them. Looked up from germline, CDR1 is MNHEY and CDR2 is SVGEGT. The CDR3 bases are TGTGCCAGCAGTTACATGGAAGGGTTCACCGGTTGGGATGGCTACACCTTC. This translates into CASSYMEGFTGWDGYTF.

J is TRBJ2-1 and V is TRBV29-1; 14 nucleotides line up with TRBD2. V was clipped by 3 bases and J by 9 bases; unmatched bases: 13. The CDR3 has 17 residues. Per the germline V gene, CDR1 is SQVTM and CDR2 is ANQGSEA. This CDR3 reads CSVDGTSGSDFVGEQFF. Here the CDR3 DNA reads TGCAGCGTTGACGGGACTAGCGGGAGTGATTTCGTCGGTGAGCAGTTCTTC.

The chain combines TRBV28 with TRBJ1-5; 7 positions agree with TRBD1. The CDR3 has 16 amino acids. With V trimmed by 5 bases and J by 7 bases, 14 bases remained unmatched. The germline gives CDR1 MDHEN, CDR2 SYDVKM. The CDR3 sequence: CASSPPLDRSTQPQHF. The CDR3 region has the DNA TGTGCCAGCAGTCCCCCCCTGGACAGGAGTACCCAGCCCCAGCATTTT. Supplemented by reference TRBV28 and TRBJ1-5, the full variable domain reads DVKVTQSSRYLVKRTGEKVFLECVQDMDHENMFWYRQDPGLGLRLIYFSYDVKMKEKGDIPEGYSVSREKKERFSLILESASTNQTSMYLCASSPPLDRSTQPQHFGDGTRLSIL.

This clonotype was detected a few times. V gene TRBV29-1 combines with J gene TRBJ1-4, with 7 nucleotides matching TRBD1. CDR3 length equals 16 residues. Germline-derived CDR1 and CDR2 are SQVTM and ANQGSEA. V was clipped by 3 bases and J by 4 bases; unmatched bases: 11. The CDR3 reads CSVEAGGVPDNEKLFF. The CDR3 DNA reads as TGCAGCGTTGAGGCAGGGGGTGTTCCGGATAATGAAAAACTGTTTTTT.

This clonotype was detected only a few times. The chain combines TRBV2 with TRBJ2-2; D possibly corresponds to TRBD2 (5 bases). The V end was cut by 2 bases, the J end by 0 bases, with 10 bases between. The V gene's germline CDR1 is SNHLY and CDR2 FYNNEI. The CDR3 spans 16 residues. CDR3 region: CASSETTDSNTGELFF. As DNA, the CDR3 is TGTGCCAGCAGTGAAACAACGGACTCGAACACCGGGGAGCTGTTTTTT.

V is TRBV28 and J is TRBJ2-5, with TRBD2 identical over 8 bases. Germline V lookup: CDR1 MDHEN, CDR2 SYDVKM. Unmatched junction bases numbered 5, after V lost 3 bases and J lost 2 bases. This CDR3 is 15 amino acids long. The DNA for the CDR3 is TGTGCCAGCAGTTTCGTAGCGGGAACTCAAGAGACCCAGTACTTC. It specifies CASSFVAGTQETQYF.

In this sample, this clonotype turned up a few times. The chain employs TRBV7-8 and TRBJ2-7, with D possibly being TRBD1 or TRBD2 (5 bases each). Germline assignment: CDR1 SGHVS and CDR2 FQNEAQ. V lost 1 base and J lost 0, with 10 bases in between. The CDR3 is 15 residues long. The CDR3 DNA sequence: TGTGCCAGCAGCTTAGGAGGGGCAGTCTCCTACGAGCAGTACTTC. Protein sequence: CASSLGGAVSYEQYF.

V is TRBV4-1 and J is TRBJ2-7; 10 bases line up with TRBD2. The CDR3 runs to 15 residues. Germline V lookup: CDR1 MGHRA, CDR2 YSYEKL. Losses at the gene ends were 1 base for V and 4 bases for J; bases not matched to a gene: 4. This CDR3 reads CASSQVATSGYEQYF. The DNA for the CDR3 is TGCGCCAGCAGCCAAGTCGCGACTAGCGGGTACGAGCAGTACTTC.